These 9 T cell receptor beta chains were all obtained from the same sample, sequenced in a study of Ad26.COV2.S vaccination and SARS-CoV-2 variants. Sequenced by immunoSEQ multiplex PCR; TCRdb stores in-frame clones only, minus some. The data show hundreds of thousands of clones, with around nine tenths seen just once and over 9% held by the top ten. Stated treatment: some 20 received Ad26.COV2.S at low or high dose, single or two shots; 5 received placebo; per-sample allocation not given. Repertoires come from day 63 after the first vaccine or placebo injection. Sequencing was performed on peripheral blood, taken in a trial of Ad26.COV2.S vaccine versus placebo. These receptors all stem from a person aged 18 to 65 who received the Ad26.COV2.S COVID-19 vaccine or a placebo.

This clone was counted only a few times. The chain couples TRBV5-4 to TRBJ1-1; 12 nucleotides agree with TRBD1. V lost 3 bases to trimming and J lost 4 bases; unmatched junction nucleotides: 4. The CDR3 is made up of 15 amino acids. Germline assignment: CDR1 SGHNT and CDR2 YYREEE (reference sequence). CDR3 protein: CASSWDRGLGTEAFF. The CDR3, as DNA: TGTGCCAGCAGCTGGGACAGGGGGCTCGGCACTGAAGCTTTCTTT.

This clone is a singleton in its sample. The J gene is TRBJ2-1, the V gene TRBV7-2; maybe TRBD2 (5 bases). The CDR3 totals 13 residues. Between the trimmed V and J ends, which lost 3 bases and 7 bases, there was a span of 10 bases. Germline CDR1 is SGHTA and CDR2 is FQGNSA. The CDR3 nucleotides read TGTGCCAGCAGCTTGAGGGAGTGGAATGAGCAGTTCTTC. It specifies CASSLREWNEQFF.

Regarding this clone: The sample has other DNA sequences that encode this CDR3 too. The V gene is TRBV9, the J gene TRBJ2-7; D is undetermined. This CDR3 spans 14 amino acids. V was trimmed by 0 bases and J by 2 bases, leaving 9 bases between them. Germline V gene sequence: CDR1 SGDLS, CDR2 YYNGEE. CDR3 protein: CASSVGDSPYEQYF. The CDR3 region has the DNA TGTGCCAGCAGCGTAGGCGACTCCCCCTACGAGCAGTACTTC.

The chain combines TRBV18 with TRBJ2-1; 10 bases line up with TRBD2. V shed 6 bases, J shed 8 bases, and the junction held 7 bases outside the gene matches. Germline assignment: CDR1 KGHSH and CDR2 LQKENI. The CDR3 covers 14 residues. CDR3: CASSPSGRWYEQFF. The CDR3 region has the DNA TGTGCCAGCTCCCCTAGCGGGAGATGGTATGAGCAGTTCTTC.

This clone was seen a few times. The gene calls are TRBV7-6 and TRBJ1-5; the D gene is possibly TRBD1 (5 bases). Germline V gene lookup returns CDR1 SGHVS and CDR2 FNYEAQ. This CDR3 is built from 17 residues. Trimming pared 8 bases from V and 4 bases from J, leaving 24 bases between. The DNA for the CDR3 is TGTGCCAGCTCAAAACAGGCCCTTTCTCAGTCAAATCAGCCCCAGCATTTT. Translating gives CASSKQALSQSNQPQHF.

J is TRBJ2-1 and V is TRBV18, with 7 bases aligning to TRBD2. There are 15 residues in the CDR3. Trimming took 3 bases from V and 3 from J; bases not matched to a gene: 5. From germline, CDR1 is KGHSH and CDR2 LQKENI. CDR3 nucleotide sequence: TGTGCCAGCTCACCGGCTAGCGGTTTCTACAATGAGCAGTTCTTC. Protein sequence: CASSPASGFYNEQFF.

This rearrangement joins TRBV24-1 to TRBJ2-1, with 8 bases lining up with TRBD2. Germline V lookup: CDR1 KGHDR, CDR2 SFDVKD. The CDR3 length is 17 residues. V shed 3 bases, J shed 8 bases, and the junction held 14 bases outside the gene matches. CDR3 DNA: TGTGCCACCAGTGATGGCTTTGTAGCGGGACTTCAGGATGAGCAGTTCTTC. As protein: CATSDGFVAGLQDEQFF.

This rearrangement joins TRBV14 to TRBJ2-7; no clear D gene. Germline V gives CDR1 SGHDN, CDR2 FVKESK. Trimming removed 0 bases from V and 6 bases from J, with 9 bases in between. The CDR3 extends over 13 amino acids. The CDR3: CASSQDIGFEQYF. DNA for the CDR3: TGTGCCAGCAGCCAAGATATAGGTTTCGAGCAGTACTTC.

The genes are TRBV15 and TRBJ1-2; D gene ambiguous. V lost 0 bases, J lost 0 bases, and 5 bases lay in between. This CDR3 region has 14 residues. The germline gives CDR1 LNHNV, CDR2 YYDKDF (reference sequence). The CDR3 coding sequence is TGTGCCACCAGCAGAGAACGGACTAACTATGGCTACACCTTC. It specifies CATSRERTNYGYTF. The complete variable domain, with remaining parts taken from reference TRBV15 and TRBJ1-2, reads DAMVIQNPRYQVTQFGKPVTLSCSQTLNHNVMYWYQQKSSQAPKLLFHYYDKDFNNEADTPDNFQSRRPNTSFCFLDIRSPGLGDTAMYLCATSRERTNYGYTFGSGTRLTVV.